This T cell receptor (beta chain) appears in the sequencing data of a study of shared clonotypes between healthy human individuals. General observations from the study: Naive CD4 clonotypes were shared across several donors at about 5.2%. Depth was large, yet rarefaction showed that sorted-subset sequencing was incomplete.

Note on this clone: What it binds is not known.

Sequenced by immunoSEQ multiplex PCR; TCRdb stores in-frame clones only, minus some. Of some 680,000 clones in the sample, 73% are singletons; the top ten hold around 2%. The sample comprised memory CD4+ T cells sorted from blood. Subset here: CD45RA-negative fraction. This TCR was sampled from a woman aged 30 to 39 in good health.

The CDR3 protein is CASSPISDEQYF. DNA of the CDR3: TGTGCCAGCAGCCCCATATCCGACGAGCAGTACTTC. The chain couples TRBV7-2 to TRBJ2-7; D gene uncertain. V lost 5 bases, J lost 5 bases, and 10 bases lay in between. CDR1 is SGHTA, CDR2 FQGNSA, per germline. The CDR3 runs to 12 residues.